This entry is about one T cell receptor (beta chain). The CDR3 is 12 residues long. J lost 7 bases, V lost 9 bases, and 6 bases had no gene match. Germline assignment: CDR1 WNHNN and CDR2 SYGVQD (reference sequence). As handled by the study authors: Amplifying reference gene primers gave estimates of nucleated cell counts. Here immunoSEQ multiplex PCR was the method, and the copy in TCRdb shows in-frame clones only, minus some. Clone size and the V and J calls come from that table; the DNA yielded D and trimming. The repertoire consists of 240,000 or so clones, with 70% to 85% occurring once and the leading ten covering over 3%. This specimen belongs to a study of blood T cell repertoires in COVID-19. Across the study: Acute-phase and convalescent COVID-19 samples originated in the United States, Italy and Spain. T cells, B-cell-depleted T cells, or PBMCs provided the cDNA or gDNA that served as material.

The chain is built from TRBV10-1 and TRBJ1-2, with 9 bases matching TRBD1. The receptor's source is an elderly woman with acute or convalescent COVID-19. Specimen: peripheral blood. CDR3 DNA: TGCGCCAGGGGGACAGGGAAGGGTGGCTACACCTTC. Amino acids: CARGTGKGGYTF.